Following are 14 T cell receptor beta chains from one sample sequenced in a study of patients and donors after allogeneic stem cell transplantation. TCRdb re-derived calls from the RT-PCR reads in MiXCR, one entry per CDR3 protein. Here the sample spans some 880,000 distinct CDR3 sequences, over 15% being singletons. The sample taken for sequencing was blood, either unsorted or a sorted T cell fraction (not recorded which). All receptors come from a human donor who was either an allogeneic HSCT recipient or a stem cell or donor lymphocyte infusion donor (not recorded which). It is not recorded whose cells these are; they may come from a transplant donor.

This clonotype was found a few times. The chain couples TRBV4-1 to TRBJ2-1; weak D call: TRBD1 (6 bases). Germline values: CDR1 MGHRA, CDR2 YSYEKL. With 2 bases removed from V and 4 bases from J, the gap between germline ends came to 12 bases. The CDR3 length is 15 residues. CDR3 DNA sequence: TGCGCCAGCAGCCAATTGGTAACAGGGTACAATGAGCAGTTCTTC. Translated, it gives CASSQLVTGYNEQFF.

This clonotype was observed a handful of times. The gene calls are TRBV20-1 and TRBJ2-5, with TRBD2 matching over 16 bases. The germline CDR1 and CDR2 sequences are DFQATT and SNEGSKA (reference sequence). V was pared by 5 bases and J by 5 bases, with 8 bases of the junction left unmatched. This CDR3 has 16 amino acids. CDR3 residues: CSASRGTSGRGETQYF. The CDR3 nucleotides are TGCAGTGCTTCACGAGGGACTAGCGGGAGGGGGGAGACCCAGTACTTC.

This clonotype was found a few times. V and J are TRBV3-1 and TRBJ2-5; possibly TRBD1 or TRBD2 for D (5 bases each). Germline V gene data show CDR1 as LGHDT and CDR2 as YNNKEL (reference sequence). V was cut by 1 base and J by 1 base, with 10 bases left in between. This CDR3 contains 15 residues. DNA for the CDR3: TGTGCCAGCAGCCAAGGGGACCCGGGCCAAGAGACCCAGTACTTC. This translates into CASSQGDPGQETQYF.

This rearrangement joins TRBV27 to TRBJ2-7, with a weak D call TRBD2 (5 bases). The V end lost 3 bases, the J end lost 1 base, and 16 bases lay between the germline ends. Germline V lookup: CDR1 MNHEY, CDR2 SMNVEV (reference sequence). This CDR3 has 16 residues. CDR3 coding DNA: TGTGCCAGCAGTTTCGGAGGTGGATCATTATCCTACGAGCAGTACTTC. Its translation is CASSFGGGSLSYEQYF.

The V gene is TRBV12-3 or TRBV12-4, the J gene TRBJ2-1; TRBD2 matches 8 bases. The CDR3 covers 12 residues. The J segment lost 8 bases and the V segment lost 8 bases, leaving 5 bases of the junction unmatched. CDR3 nucleotides: TGTGCCAGCCGGGAGGGGGGCTATGAGCAGTTCTTC. It yields the protein CASREGGYEQFF.

This chain joins TRBV2 and TRBJ1-1; D is ambiguous. Germline assignment: CDR1 SNHLY and CDR2 FYNNEI. The CDR3 loop spans 13 amino acids. V was pared by 4 bases and J by 2 bases, with 8 bases between. The CDR3 here is CASSADFNTEAFF. CDR3 nucleotide sequence: TGTGCCAGCAGTGCGGACTTTAACACTGAAGCTTTCTTT.

This clonotype has more than one count but fewer than ten. The chain employs TRBV4-1 and TRBJ1-5; perhaps TRBD1 as D (6 bases). Germline V gives CDR1 MGHRA, CDR2 YSYEKL. The V and J ends lost 3 bases and 8 bases respectively, with 23 bases between them. The CDR3 loop spans 17 amino acids. In DNA form, the CDR3 reads TGCGCCAGCAGCCAGGTACGACAGGAGGCTAGAGGAAAGCCCCAGCATTTT. Translating it yields CASSQVRQEARGKPQHF.

This clonotype was detected only a few times. V is TRBV12-3 or TRBV12-4 and J is TRBJ2-2; the D gene is possibly TRBD2 (6 bases). The length of the CDR3 is 15 residues. V was pared by 5 bases and J by 6 bases, with 16 bases between. The CDR3: CASSPGTLPPGELFF. The CDR3 nucleotides are TGTGCCAGCAGTCCCGGGACTCTACCGCCCGGGGAGCTGTTTTTT.

This clonotype was observed a handful of times. This chain joins TRBV19 and TRBJ1-6, with D uncertain. CDR1 and CDR2 (germline): LNHDA, SQIVND (reference sequence). This CDR3 has 16 amino acids. V lost 3 bases and J 0 bases, leaving 9 bases between the germline ends. The CDR3 bases are TGTGCCAGTAGTATCCTGGGCGACTCCTATAATTCACCCCTCCACTTT. Translating it yields CASSILGDSYNSPLHF.

V is TRBV12-5 and J is TRBJ1-1, with a possible D match to TRBD1 (6 bases). Germline V CDR1 and CDR2: LGHNT, FRNRAP. The CDR3 covers 14 residues. The V gene lost 6 bases and the J gene lost 0 bases, with 11 bases spanning the gap. Written as DNA, the CDR3 is TGTGCTAGTGGGCTGGGACAAATGAACACTGAAGCTTTCTTT. Translated, it gives CASGLGQMNTEAFF.

This clonotype was detected ten times or more. Relative to the germline gene, one junction end is altered; a read error may explain this. The J gene is TRBJ2-2, the V gene TRBV6-5; 9 nucleotides align to TRBD1. This CDR3 is 15 amino acids long. CDR1 is MNHEY, CDR2 SVGAGI, per germline. The CDR3 protein is CASSYGQGRTGELFF. In nucleotides, the CDR3 is TGTGCCAGTAGTTATGGACAGGGGCGCACCGGGGAGCTGTTTTTT.

V is TRBV25-1 and J is TRBJ1-6; 8 positions agree with TRBD1. Germline assignment: CDR1 MGHDK and CDR2 SYGVNS. The CDR3 runs 15 residues. Trimming took 6 bases from V and 7 from J; bases not matched to a gene: 8. CDR3 residues: CASSHLDRENSPLHF. CDR3 DNA sequence: TGTGCCAGCAGCCATCTGGACAGGGAGAATTCACCCCTCCACTTT.

The chain recombines TRBV9 with TRBJ2-5; D assignment may be TRBD1 or TRBD2 (5 bases each). Germline V gene data show CDR1 as SGDLS and CDR2 as YYNGEE. V shed 0 bases and J shed 5 bases, with 14 bases lying between them. The CDR3 is 15 amino acids. The CDR3 here is CASSVVGTTQETQYF. The CDR3 nucleotides are TGTGCCAGCAGCGTAGTCGGGACGACCCAGGAGACCCAGTACTTC.

The chain combines TRBV2 with TRBJ1-5, with TRBD1 matching over 7 bases. This CDR3 is 16 amino acids long. Trimming cost V 6 bases and J 0 bases; bases outside gene matches: 8. Germline CDR1 is SNHLY and CDR2 is FYNNEI. The CDR3 is CASSEGTAYSNQPQHF. CDR3 sequence (DNA): TGTGCCAGCAGCGAGGGGACAGCCTATAGCAATCAGCCCCAGCATTTT.